This T cell receptor beta chain emerged from a study of blood T cell repertoires in COVID-19. Overall study context: Acute and convalescent COVID-19 specimens originated in the United States, Italy and Spain.

The CDR3 has 14 amino acids. V gave up 6 bases and J gave up 5 bases; unmatched junction bases: 6. Germline CDR1 SGHTA, CDR2 FQGNSA. Profiling relied on immunoSEQ multiplex PCR, and the TCRdb table lists in-frame clones only, not all of them. The data contain 95,000 to 150,000 clones, 70% to 85% of them singletons. The sample taken for sequencing was peripheral blood. The sequence was collected from a woman in her sixties or seventies with acute or convalescent COVID-19. V gene TRBV7-2 combines with J gene TRBJ1-1; 10 bases map to TRBD1. The CDR3 coding sequence is TGTGCCAGCAGTTGGACAGGGGGATGGACTGAAGCTTTCTTT. It codes for CASSWTGGWTEAFF.